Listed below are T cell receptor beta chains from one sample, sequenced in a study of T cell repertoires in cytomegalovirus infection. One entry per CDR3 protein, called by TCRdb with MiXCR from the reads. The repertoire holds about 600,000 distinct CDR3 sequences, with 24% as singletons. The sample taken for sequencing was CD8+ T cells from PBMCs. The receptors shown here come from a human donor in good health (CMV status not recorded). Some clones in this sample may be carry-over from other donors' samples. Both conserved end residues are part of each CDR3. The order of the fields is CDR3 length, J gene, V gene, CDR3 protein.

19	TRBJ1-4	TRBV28	CASRFAVGQGITTNEKLFF
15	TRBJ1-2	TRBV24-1	CATSDGTGGWYGYTF
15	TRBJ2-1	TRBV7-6	CASRRGQGKINEQFF
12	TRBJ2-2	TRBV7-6	CASSLYSGELFF
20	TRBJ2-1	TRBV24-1	CATSDSRLAGGSSSYNEQFF
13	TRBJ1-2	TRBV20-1	CSASPPGVYGYTF
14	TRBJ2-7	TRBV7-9	CASSLVGQGGEQYF
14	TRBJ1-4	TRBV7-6	CASSLKGAPEKLFF
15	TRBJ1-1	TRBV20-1	CSARWWRGGNTEAFF
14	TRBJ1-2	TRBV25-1	CASSELAFNYGYTF
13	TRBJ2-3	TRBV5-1	CASRSPGGNTQYF
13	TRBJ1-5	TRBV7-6	CASSSTVTRPQHF
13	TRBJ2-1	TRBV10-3	CAISSYSDNEQFF
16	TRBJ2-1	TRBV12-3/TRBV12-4	CASRTRPGADAHEQFF
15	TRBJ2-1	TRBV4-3	CASSPGLAGHNEQFF
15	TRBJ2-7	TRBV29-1	CSAVARGGYSYEQYF
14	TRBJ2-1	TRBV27	CASSYGTVHNEQFF
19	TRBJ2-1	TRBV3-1	CASSQEASGGYPSYNEQFF
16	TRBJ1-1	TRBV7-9	CASSVPQWGGNTEAFF
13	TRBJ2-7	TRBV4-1	CASSQVGDQWQYF
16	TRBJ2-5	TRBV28	CASSSRLAGDQETQYF
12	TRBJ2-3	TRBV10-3	CAIRDSRDTQYF
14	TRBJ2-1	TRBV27	CASNMTGPYNEQFF
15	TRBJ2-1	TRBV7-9	CASSLGTPGESEQFF
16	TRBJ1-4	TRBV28	CASSSDRNTPIEKLFF
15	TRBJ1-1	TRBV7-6	CASSRWDRGNTEAFF
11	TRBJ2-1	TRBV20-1	CSARGRGEQFF
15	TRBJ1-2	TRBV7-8	CASSLALGSVWGYTF
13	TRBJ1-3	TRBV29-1	CSVLRGAGNTIYF
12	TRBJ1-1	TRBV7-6	CASNPGFTEAFF
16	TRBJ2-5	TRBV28	CASSFSGTGRQETQYF
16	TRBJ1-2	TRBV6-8	CASSYVAGAGNYGYTF
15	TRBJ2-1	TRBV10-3	CATLPQGQGSSEQFF
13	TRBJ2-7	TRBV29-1	CSVVRDRDYEQYF
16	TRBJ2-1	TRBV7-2	CASSTMLYASRDEQFF
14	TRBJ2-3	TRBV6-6	CASSRGAGEDTQYF
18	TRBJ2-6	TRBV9	CVSSVVSAGEPGANVLTF
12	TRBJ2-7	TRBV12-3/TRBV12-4	CASSFRGDEQYF
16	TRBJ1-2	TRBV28	CASSFSTALLVGGYTF
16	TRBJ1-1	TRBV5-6	CASSQIMEGGIPEAFF
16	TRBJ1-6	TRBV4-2	CASSPRDRGTDSPLHF
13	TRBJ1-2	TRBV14	CASSQGKLDGYTF
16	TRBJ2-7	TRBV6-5	CASSTLGGVLDYEQYF
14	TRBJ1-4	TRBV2	CASNLRSPNEKLFF
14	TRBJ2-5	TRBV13	CASSSQVQAETQYF
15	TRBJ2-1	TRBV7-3	CASSSSGGLYNEQFF
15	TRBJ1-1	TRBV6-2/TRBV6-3	CASSYGFGLNTEAFF
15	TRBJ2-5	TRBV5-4	CASSPPGLGRETQSF
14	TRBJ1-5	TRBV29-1	CSVENRQGGSPQHF
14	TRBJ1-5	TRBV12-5	CASGEGQGVGPQHF
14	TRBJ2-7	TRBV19	CASTTGQGAYEQYF
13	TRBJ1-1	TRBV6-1	CASSLDRPTEAFF
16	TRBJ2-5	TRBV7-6	CASSYLGADRQETQYF
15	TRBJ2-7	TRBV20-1	CSARERLTGVYEQYF
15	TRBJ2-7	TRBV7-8	CASSLETAISYEQYF